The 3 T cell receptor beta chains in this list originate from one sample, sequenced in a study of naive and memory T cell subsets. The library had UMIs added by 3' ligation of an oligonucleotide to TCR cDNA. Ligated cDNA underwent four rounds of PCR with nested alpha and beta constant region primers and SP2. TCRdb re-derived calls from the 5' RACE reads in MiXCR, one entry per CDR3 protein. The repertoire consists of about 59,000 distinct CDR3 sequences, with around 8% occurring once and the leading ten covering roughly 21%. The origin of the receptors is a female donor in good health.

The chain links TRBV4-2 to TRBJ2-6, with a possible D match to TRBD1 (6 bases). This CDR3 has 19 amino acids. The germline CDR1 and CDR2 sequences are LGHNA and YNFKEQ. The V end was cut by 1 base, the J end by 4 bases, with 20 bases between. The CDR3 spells CASSQAHQSTGTGANVLTF. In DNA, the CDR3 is TGTGCCAGCAGCCAAGCCCACCAAAGCACGGGGACAGGGGCCAACGTCCTGACTTTC.

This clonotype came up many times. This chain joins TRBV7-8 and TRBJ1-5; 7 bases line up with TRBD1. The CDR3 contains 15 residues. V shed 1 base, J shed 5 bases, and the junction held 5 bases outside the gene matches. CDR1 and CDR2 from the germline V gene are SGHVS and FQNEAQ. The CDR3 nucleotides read TGTGCCAGCAGCTTAGGGGGACAGAGTTATCAGCCCCAGCATTTT. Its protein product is CASSLGGQSYQPQHF.

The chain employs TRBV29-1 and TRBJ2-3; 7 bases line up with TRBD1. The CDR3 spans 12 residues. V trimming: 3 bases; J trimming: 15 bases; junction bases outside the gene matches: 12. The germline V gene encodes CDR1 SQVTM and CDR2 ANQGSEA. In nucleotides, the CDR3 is TGCAGCGTTGAGGGTAGTGGGACAGTCCTATATTTT. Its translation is CSVEGSGTVLYF.